The 21 T cell receptor beta chains below were found in one sample sequenced in a study of T cell responses to AZD1222 COVID-19 vaccine. Here immunoSEQ multiplex PCR was the method, and the copy in TCRdb shows in-frame clones only, minus some. Here the sample spans tens of thousands of clones, roughly 89% being singletons. Sequenced material: peripheral blood, taken on day 0 of MenACWY control vaccination. The receptors derive from an adult in good health.

The chain has TRBV5-1 and TRBJ1-5, with D possibly being TRBD1 (6 bases). CDR1 and CDR2 from the germline V gene are SGHRS and YFSETQ. V lost 2 bases and J lost 7, with 10 bases in between. This CDR3 has 13 amino acids. The CDR3 bases are TGCGCCAGCAGCTTACAGGGTGGGCAGCCCCAGCATTTT. This sequence encodes CASSLQGGQPQHF.

For the CDR3, the DNA is TGTGCTGTCTCCGCGGATAGCAATCAGCCCCAGCATTTT. Its translation: CAVSADSNQPQHF. The chain links TRBV30 to TRBJ1-5; no reliable D call. The CDR3 is made up of 13 amino acids. Germline V gives CDR1 GTSNPN, CDR2 SVGIG (reference sequence).

This clone was observed a handful of times. The CDR3 coding sequence is TGTGCCAGCAGCTTAGATCTAGCCGGGGGGGCCACTGAGCAGTTCTTC. Translated, it gives CASSLDLAGGATEQFF. This chain joins TRBV11-2 and TRBJ2-1, with 8 bases identical to TRBD2. V shed 0 bases and J 9 bases; nucleotides not matched to a gene: 10. Germline assignment: CDR1 SGHAT and CDR2 FQNNGV. The CDR3 has 16 amino acids. The variable domain in full, with the rest retrieved from reference TRBV11-2 and TRBJ2-1, is EAGVAQSPRYKIIEKRQSVAFWCNPISGHATLYWYQQILGQGPKLLIQFQNNGVVDDSQLPKDRFSAERLKGVDSTLKIQPAKLEDSAVYLCASSLDLAGGATEQFFGPGTRLTVL.

The rearrangement joins TRBV7-2 to TRBJ2-5; D is perhaps TRBD2 (6 bases). The CDR3 runs to 13 residues. Looked up from germline, CDR1 is SGHTA and CDR2 is FQGNSA. Trimming pared 7 bases from V and 2 bases from J, leaving 11 bases between. The CDR3 reads CASTPGLQETQYF. The CDR3 nucleotides read TGTGCCAGCACCCCGGGACTTCAAGAGACCCAGTACTTC.

The chain couples TRBV2 to TRBJ2-7, with a tentative D call TRBD1 (5 bases). V was clipped by 1 base and J by 3 bases, with 13 bases between them. This CDR3 spans 15 amino acids. Germline V gene sequence: CDR1 SNHLY, CDR2 FYNNEI. CDR3 protein: CASSEVVTGNYEQYF. CDR3 nucleotide sequence: TGTGCCAGCAGTGAAGTTGTAACAGGCAACTACGAGCAGTACTTC.

This rearrangement joins TRBV9 to TRBJ2-7; 8 bases align to TRBD2. The ends lost 0 bases at V and 7 bases at J; junction bases unmatched: 6. The germline V gene has CDR1 SGDLS and CDR2 YYNGEE. The CDR3 totals 14 residues. This chain's CDR3 is CASSVVRGAREQYF. The CDR3 DNA reads as TGTGCCAGCAGCGTAGTGCGGGGGGCGAGGGAGCAGTACTTC.

The chain recombines TRBV4-3 with TRBJ2-2, with D perhaps TRBD2 (6 bases). This CDR3 has 16 residues. V shed 0 bases and J shed 4 bases, with 12 bases lying between them. Germline assignment: CDR1 LGHNA and CDR2 YSLEER. CDR3 DNA sequence: TGCGCCAGCAGCCAAGACTATGGAGGGGTCACCGGGGAGCTGTTTTTT. Translated, it gives CASSQDYGGVTGELFF.

This chain joins TRBV3-1 (or the pseudogene TRBV3-2) and TRBJ1-5, with TRBD1 matching over 9 bases. J gave up 6 bases and V 4 bases, and 4 bases lay outside the gene matches. Germline lookup yields CDR1 LGHDT and CDR2 YNNKEL (reference sequence). The CDR3 has 14 amino acids. CDR3 coding DNA: TGTGCCAGCAGCCCGACAGGGGGGAGTCAGCCCCAGCATTTT. This gives the protein CASSPTGGSQPQHF.

V and J are TRBV6-5 and TRBJ1-6; the D is unclear. Deletions cut 6 bases from V and 12 bases from J, with 15 bases between. CDR1 MNHEY and CDR2 SVGAGI come from the germline V gene. This CDR3 has 13 amino acids. CDR3 sequence reads: CASRPGPWEPLHF. The CDR3 bases are TGTGCCAGCAGACCGGGCCCTTGGGAACCCCTCCACTTT.

The chain uses TRBV4-1 and TRBJ1-4, with TRBD1 matching 8 bases. CDR3 size: 15 residues. J lost 5 bases, V lost 4 bases, and 6 bases had no gene match. Germline V gives CDR1 MGHRA, CDR2 YSYEKL. The CDR3 loop is CASSPGGQVNEKLFF. The CDR3 bases are TGCGCCAGCAGCCCGGGGGGACAGGTGAATGAAAAACTGTTTTTT.

This chain links TRBV30 with TRBJ1-3; no clear D gene. CDR1 GTSNPN and CDR2 SVGIG come from the germline V gene (reference sequence). This CDR3 has 17 amino acids. V lost 3 bases, J lost 0 bases, and 18 bases lay in between. CDR3 amino acids: CAWSHLPGLSSGNTIYF. CDR3 nucleotides: TGTGCCTGGAGCCACTTACCGGGCCTTAGCTCTGGAAACACCATATATTTT. Combining the CDR3 with reference TRBV30 and TRBJ1-3 gives the whole variable domain SQTIHQWPATLVQPVGSPLSLECTVEGTSNPNLYWYRQAAGRGLQLLFYSVGIGQISSEVPQNLSASRPQDRQFILSSKKLLLSDSGFYLCAWSHLPGLSSGNTIYFGEGSWLTVV.

The chain joins TRBV29-1 to TRBJ2-2; 9 bases match TRBD1. CDR1 and CDR2 from the germline V gene are SQVTM and ANQGSEA. The CDR3 has 14 amino acids. V lost 4 bases to trimming and J lost 6 bases; unmatched junction nucleotides: 6. The DNA of the CDR3 is TGCAGCGTTGGGACAGGGGAAAAGTCCGGGGAGCTGTTTTTT. Translating gives CSVGTGEKSGELFF.

This chain connects TRBV10-3 to TRBJ1-1, with TRBD1 as a possible D gene (5 bases). The germline V and J ends were trimmed by 4 bases and 4 bases, with 13 bases remaining between them. The CDR3 spans 14 residues. Germline CDR1 ENHRY, CDR2 SYGVKD. CDR3 bases: TGTGCCATCAGTGGAAGTCAGGGTCCCACTGAAGCTTTCTTT. As protein: CAISGSQGPTEAFF.

The CDR3 nucleotides are TGTGCCAGCTCACCACGAGAACTAGGGTTCACAGATACGCAGTATTTT. It specifies CASSPRELGFTDTQYF. The V gene is TRBV18, the J gene TRBJ2-3, with TRBD2 as a possible D gene (5 bases). This CDR3 spans 16 amino acids. Germline CDR1 is KGHSH and CDR2 is LQKENI. Trimming left V 1 base short and J 2 bases short, with 13 bases between.

The rearrangement links TRBV9 to TRBJ2-7; no clear D gene. Trimming took 0 bases from V and 4 from J, leaving 20 bases between them. CDR1 is SGDLS and CDR2 is YYNGEE in the germline V gene. This CDR3 is built from 17 residues. CDR3 region: CASSVDPASNPPYEQYF. Here the CDR3 DNA reads TGTGCCAGCAGCGTAGACCCAGCGTCCAACCCTCCTTACGAGCAGTACTTC.

The chain links TRBV5-4 to TRBJ2-5; 8 bases align to TRBD2. Looked up from germline, CDR1 is SGHNT and CDR2 is YYREEE (reference sequence). The CDR3 consists of 17 residues. J gave up 1 base and V 4 bases, and 12 bases lay outside the gene matches. DNA of the CDR3: TGTGCCAGCAGCCCCTACCGCTCCAGCGGGGGCCAAGAGACCCAGTACTTC. It translates to CASSPYRSSGGQETQYF.

V and J are TRBV28 and TRBJ2-2; tentative D call: TRBD1 (6 bases). V was cut by 5 bases and J by 5 bases, with 6 bases left in between. The CDR3 has 12 residues. CDR1 is MDHEN, CDR2 SYDVKM, per germline. CDR3: CASSGQTGELFF. The CDR3 DNA sequence: TGTGCCAGCAGTGGACAGACCGGGGAGCTGTTTTTT.

This clone has more than one count but fewer than ten. The rearrangement links TRBV5-6 to TRBJ1-2; 7 positions match TRBD1. Unmatched junction bases numbered 6, after V lost 0 bases and J lost 4 bases. Germline V lookup: CDR1 SGHDT, CDR2 YYEEEE. The CDR3 contains 15 residues. The CDR3 bases are TGTGCCAGCAGCTTGGTACAAGGGGGCGCCTATGGCTACACCTTC. As protein: CASSLVQGGAYGYTF.

Here the CDR3 DNA reads TGTGCCACCAGCAGAGACCGGGCCTTCAATCAGCCCCAGCATTTT. As protein: CATSRDRAFNQPQHF. V gene TRBV15 combines with J gene TRBJ1-5; D gene uncertain. This CDR3 contains 15 residues. With 0 bases removed from V and 3 bases from J, the gap between germline ends came to 9 bases. Germline V CDR1 and CDR2: LNHNV, YYDKDF (reference sequence). Using reference TRBV15 and TRBJ1-5 for the parts outside the CDR3, the full variable domain is DAMVIQNPRYQVTQFGKPVTLSCSQTLNHNVMYWYQQKSSQAPKLLFHYYDKDFNNEADTPDNFQSRRPNTSFCFLDIRSPGLGDTAMYLCATSRDRAFNQPQHFGDGTRLSIL.

This clone was found once. This sequence joins TRBV15 and TRBJ1-5; a weak D match, TRBD1 (5 bases). CDR1 is LNHNV, CDR2 YYDKDF, per germline (reference sequence). The CDR3 is made up of 16 amino acids. Trimming pared 0 bases from V and 5 bases from J, leaving 14 bases between. The CDR3 sequence: CATSRDGAGSYQPQHF. The DNA of the CDR3 is TGTGCCACCAGCAGAGATGGGGCAGGTTCCTATCAGCCCCAGCATTTT.

The table lists this clone with a few counts. The chain links TRBV6-2 or TRBV6-3 to TRBJ2-5; D uncertain. Germline V gives CDR1 MNHEY, CDR2 SVGEGT. This CDR3 region has 14 residues. Trimming shortened V by 2 bases and J by 5 bases, and 12 bases separated the two germline ends. In DNA form, the CDR3 reads TGTGCCAGCAGTTACCTCGCCTTGGCTGAGACCCAGTACTTC. Translating it yields CASSYLALAETQYF.